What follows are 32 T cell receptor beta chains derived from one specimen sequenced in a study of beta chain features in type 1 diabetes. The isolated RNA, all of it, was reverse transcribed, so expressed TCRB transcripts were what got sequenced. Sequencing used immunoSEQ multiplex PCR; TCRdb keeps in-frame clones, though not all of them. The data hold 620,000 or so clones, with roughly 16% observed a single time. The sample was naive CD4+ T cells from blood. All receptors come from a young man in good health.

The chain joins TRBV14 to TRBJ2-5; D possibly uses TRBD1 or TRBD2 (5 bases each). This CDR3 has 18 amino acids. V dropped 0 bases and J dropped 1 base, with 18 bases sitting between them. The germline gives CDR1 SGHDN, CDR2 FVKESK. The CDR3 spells CASSQDGQGVRVQETQYF. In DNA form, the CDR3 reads TGTGCCAGCAGCCAAGATGGTCAGGGAGTAAGAGTCCAAGAGACCCAGTACTTC.

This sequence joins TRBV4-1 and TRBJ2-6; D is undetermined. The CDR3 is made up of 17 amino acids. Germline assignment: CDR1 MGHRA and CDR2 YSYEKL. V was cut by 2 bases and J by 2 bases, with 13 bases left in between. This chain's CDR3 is CASSQSKSATGANVLTF. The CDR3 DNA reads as TGCGCCAGCAGCCAAAGTAAGTCGGCGACTGGGGCCAACGTCCTGACTTTC.

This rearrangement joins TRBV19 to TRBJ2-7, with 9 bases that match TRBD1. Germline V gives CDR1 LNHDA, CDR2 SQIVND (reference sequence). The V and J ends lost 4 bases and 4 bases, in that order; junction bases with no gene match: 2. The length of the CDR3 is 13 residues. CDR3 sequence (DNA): TGTGCCAGTAGTACAGACAGGGGGTACGAGCAGTACTTC. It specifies CASSTDRGYEQYF.

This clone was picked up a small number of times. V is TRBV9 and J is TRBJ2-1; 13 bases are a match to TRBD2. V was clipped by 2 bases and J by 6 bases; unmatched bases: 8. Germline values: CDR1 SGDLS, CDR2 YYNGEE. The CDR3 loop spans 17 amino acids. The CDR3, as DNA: TGTGCCAGCAGCGTCCCTTCCGGGACTAGCGGGACCAATGAGCAGTTCTTC. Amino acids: CASSVPSGTSGTNEQFF.

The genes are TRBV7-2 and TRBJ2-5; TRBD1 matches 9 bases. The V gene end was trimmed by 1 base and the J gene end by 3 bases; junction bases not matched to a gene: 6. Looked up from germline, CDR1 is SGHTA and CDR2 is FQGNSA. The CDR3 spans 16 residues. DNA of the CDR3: TGTGCCAGCAGCTTAGAAGTGGGACAGGGAGAAGAGACCCAGTACTTC. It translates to CASSLEVGQGEETQYF.

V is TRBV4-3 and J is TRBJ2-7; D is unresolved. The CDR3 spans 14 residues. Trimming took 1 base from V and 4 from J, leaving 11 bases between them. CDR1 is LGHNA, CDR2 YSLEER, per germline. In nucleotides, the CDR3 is TGCGCCAGCAGCCAAGCCGAGATGTGGTACGAGCAGTACTTC. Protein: CASSQAEMWYEQYF.

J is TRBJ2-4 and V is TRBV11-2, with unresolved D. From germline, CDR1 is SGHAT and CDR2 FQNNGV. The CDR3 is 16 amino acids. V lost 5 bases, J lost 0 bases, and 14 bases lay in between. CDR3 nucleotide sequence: TGTGCCAGCAGCCAAAGAGGAACCTTAGCCAAAAACATTCAGTACTTC. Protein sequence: CASSQRGTLAKNIQYF.

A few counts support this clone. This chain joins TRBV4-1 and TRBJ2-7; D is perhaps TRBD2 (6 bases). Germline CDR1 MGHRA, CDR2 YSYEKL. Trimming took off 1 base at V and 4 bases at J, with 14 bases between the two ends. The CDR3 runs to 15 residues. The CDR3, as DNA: TGCGCCAGCAGCCAAGCGTTCGGGAGAGGTTACGAGCAGTACTTC. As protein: CASSQAFGRGYEQYF.

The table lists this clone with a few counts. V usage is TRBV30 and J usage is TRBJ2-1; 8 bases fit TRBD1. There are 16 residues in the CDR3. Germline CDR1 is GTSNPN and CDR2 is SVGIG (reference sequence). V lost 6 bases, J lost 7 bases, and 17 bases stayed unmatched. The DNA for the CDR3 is TGTGCCTGTCACCCAAGGGGCAGGGGGCTGGAGAATGAGCAGTTCTTC. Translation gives CACHPRGRGLENEQFF.

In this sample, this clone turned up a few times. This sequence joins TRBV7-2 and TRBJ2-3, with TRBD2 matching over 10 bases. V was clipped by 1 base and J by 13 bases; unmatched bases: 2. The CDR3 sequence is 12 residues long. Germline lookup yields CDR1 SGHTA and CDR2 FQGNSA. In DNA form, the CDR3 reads TGTGCCAGCAGCTTAGTCAGCGGGAGGGAGTATTTT. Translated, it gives CASSLVSGREYF.

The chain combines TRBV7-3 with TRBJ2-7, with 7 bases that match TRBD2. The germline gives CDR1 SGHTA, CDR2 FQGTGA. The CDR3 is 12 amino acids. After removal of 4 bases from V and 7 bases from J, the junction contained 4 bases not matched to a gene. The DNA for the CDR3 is TGTGCCAGCAGCTCCCGGGGGGAGGAGCAGTACTTC. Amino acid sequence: CASSSRGEEQYF.

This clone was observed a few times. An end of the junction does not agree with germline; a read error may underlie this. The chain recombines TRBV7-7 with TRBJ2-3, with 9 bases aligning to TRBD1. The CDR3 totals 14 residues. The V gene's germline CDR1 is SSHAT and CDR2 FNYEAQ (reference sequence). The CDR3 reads CASTPQGASGTQYF. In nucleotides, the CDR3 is TGTGCTAGCACCCCACAGGGGGCGTCTGGTACGCAGTATTTT.

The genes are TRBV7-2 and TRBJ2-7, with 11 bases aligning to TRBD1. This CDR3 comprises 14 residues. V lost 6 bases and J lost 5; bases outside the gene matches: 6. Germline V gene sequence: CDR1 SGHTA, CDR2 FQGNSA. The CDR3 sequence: CASRPGQGVHEQYF. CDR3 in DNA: TGTGCCAGCAGACCGGGACAGGGGGTCCACGAGCAGTACTTC.

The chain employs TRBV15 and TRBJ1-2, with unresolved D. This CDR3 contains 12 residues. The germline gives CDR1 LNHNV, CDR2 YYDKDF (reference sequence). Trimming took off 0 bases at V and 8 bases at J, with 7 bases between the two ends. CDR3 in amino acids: CATSRDWEGYTF. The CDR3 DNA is TGTGCCACCAGCAGAGATTGGGAAGGCTACACCTTC.

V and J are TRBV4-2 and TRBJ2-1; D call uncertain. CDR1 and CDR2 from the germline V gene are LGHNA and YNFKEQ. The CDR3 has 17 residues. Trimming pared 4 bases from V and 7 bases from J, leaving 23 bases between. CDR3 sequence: CASSLQARQSPVNEQFF. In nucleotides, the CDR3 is TGTGCCAGCAGCCTCCAGGCCCGACAAAGCCCGGTTAATGAGCAGTTCTTC.

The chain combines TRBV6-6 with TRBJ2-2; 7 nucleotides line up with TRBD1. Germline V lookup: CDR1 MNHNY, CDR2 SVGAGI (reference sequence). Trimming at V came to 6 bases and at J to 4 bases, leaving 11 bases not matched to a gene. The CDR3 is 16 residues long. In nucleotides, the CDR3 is TGTGCCAGCAGCACTGACAGGGTGGGACGCACCGGGGAGCTGTTTTTT. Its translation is CASSTDRVGRTGELFF.

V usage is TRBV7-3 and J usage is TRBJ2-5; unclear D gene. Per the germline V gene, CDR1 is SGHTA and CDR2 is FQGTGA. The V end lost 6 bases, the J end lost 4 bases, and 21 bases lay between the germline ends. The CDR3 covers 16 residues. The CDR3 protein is CASSSSPRQSGETQYF. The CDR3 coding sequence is TGTGCCAGCAGTTCAAGCCCACGGCAGTCCGGAGAGACCCAGTACTTC.

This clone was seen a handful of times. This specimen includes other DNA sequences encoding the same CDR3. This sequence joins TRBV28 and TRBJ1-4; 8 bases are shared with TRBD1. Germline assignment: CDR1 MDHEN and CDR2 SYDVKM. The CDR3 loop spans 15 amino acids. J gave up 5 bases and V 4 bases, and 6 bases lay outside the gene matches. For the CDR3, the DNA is TGTGCCAGCAGTTCTCCCGGGACAGGAAATGAAAAACTGTTTTTT. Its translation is CASSSPGTGNEKLFF.

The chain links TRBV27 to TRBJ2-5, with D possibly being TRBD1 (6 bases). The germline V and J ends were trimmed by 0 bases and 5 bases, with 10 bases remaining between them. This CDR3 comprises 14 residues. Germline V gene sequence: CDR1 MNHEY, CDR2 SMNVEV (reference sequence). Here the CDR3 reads CASSLSNRVETQYF. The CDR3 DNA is TGTGCCAGCAGTTTATCCAACAGGGTCGAGACCCAGTACTTC.

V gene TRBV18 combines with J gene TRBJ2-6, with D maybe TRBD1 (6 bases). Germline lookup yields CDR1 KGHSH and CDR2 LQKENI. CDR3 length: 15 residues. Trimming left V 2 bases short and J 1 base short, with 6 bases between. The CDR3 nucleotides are TGTGCCAGCTCACCAGACAGGTCTGGGGCCAACGTCCTGACTTTC. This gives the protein CASSPDRSGANVLTF.

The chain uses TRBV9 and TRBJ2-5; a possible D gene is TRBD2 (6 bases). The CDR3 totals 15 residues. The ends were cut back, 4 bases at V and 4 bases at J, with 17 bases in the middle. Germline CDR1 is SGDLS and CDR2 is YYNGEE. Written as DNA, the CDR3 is TGTGCCAGCAGCACTTTGACTAGGGCCACAGAGACCCAGTACTTC. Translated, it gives CASSTLTRATETQYF.

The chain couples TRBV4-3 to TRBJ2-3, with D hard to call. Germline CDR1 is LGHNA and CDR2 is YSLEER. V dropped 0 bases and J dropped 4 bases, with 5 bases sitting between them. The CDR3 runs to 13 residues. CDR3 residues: CASSQDWADTQYF. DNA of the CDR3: TGCGCCAGCAGCCAAGATTGGGCAGATACGCAGTATTTT.

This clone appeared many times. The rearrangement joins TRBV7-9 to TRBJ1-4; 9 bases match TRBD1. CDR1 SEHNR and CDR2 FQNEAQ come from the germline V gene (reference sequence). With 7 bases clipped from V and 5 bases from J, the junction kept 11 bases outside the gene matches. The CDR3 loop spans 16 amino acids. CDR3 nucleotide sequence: TGTGCCAGCACCATAGTTTCCGGGACAGGGAATGAAAAACTGTTTTTT. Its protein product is CASTIVSGTGNEKLFF.

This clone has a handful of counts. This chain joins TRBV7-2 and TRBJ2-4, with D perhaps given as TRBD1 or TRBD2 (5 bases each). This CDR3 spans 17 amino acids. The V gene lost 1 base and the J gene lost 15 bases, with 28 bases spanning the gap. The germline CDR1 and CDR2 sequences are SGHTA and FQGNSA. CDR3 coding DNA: TGTGCCAGCAGCTTAGTAGTCGTCACCGGGACCGCGTGGTCAGGGTACTTC. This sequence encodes CASSLVVVTGTAWSGYF.

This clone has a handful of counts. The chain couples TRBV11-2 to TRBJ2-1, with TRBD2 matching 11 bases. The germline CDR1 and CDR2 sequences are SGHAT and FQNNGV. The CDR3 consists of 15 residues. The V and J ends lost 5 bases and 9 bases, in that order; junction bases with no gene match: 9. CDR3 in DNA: TGTGCCAGCAGCCGACGAACTAGCGGGAGAGGTGAGCAGTTCTTC. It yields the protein CASSRRTSGRGEQFF.

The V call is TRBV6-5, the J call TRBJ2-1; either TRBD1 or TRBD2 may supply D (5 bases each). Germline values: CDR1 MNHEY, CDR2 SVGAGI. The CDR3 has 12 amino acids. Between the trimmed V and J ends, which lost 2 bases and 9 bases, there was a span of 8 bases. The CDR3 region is CASSYRGVEQFF. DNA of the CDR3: TGTGCCAGCAGTTACAGGGGAGTTGAGCAGTTCTTC.

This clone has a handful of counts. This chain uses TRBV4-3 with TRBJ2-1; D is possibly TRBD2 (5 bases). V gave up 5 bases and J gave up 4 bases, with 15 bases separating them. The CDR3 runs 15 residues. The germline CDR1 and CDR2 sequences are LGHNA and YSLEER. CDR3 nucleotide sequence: TGCGCCAGCAGCAGAGGCGGAGCGGAGTACAATGAGCAGTTCTTC. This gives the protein CASSRGGAEYNEQFF.

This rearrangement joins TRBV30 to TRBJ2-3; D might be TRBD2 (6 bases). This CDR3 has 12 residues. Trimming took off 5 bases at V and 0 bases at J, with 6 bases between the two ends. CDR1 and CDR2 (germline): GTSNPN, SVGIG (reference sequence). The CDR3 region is CAWAGSTDTQYF. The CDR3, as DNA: TGTGCCTGGGCGGGGAGCACAGATACGCAGTATTTT.

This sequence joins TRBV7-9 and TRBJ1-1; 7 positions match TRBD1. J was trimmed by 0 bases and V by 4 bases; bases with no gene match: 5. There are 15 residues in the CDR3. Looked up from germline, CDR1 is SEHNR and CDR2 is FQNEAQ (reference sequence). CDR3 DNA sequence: TGTGCCAGCAGCTACACAGGGGTTCTGAACACTGAAGCTTTCTTT. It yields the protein CASSYTGVLNTEAFF.

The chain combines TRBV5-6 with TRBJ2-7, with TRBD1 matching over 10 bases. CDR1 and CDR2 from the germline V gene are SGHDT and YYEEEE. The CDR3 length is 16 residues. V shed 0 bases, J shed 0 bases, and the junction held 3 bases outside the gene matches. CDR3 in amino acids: CASSLEGQGSSYEQYF. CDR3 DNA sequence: TGTGCCAGCAGCTTGGAGGGACAGGGGAGCTCCTACGAGCAGTACTTC. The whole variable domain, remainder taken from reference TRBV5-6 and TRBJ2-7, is DAGVTQSPTHLIKTRGQQVTLRCSPKSGHDTVSWYQQALGQGPQFIFQYYEEEERQRGNFPDRFSGHQFPNYSSELNVNALLLGDSALYLCASSLEGQGSSYEQYFGPGTRLTVT.

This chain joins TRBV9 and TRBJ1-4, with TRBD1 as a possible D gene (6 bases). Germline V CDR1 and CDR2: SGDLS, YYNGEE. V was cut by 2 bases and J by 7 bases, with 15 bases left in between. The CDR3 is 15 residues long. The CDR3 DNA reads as TGTGCCAGCAGCGTCGCCGCGGGGGGCGGTGAAAAACTGTTTTTT. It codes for CASSVAAGGGEKLFF. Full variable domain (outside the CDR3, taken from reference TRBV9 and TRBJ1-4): DSGVTQTPKHLITATGQRVTLRCSPRSGDLSVYWYQQSLDQGLQFLIQYYNGEERAKGNILERFSAQQFPDLHSELNLSSLELGDSALYFCASSVAAGGGEKLFFGSGTQLSVL.

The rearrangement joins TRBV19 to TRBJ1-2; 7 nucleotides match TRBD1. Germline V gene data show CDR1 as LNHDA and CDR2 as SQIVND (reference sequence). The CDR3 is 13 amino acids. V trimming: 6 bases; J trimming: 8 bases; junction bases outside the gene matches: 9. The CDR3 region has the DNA TGTGCCAGTAGCTTTGCCGGGACAGAAGGCTACACCTTC. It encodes CASSFAGTEGYTF. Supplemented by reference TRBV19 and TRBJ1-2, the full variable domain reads DGGITQSPKYLFRKEGQNVTLSCEQNLNHDAMYWYRQDPGQGLRLIYYSQIVNDFQKGDIAEGYSVSREKKESFPLTVTSAQKNPTAFYLCASSFAGTEGYTFGSGTRLTVV.